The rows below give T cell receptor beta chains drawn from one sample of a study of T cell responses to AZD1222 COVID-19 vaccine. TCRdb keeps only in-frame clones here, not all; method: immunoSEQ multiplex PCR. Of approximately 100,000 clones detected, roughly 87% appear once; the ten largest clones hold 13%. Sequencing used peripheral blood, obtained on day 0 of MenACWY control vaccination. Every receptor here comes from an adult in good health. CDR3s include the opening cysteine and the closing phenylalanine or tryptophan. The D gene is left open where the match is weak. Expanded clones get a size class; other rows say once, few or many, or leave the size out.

cdr3_aa: CASSLPPYRTGDNQPQHF
cdr3_nt: TGTGCCAGCAGTTTACCCCCCTACAGGACAGGGGACAATCAGCCCCAGCATTTT
clone_size: -
d_call: TRBD1
cdr3_length: 18
v_call: TRBV28
j_call: TRBJ1-5

cdr3_aa: CASSGPGTSGSGEQFF
cdr3_nt: TGTGCCAGCAGTGGCCCCGGGACTAGCGGGAGTGGTGAGCAGTTCTTC
clone_size: -
d_call: TRBD2
cdr3_length: 16
v_call: TRBV9
j_call: TRBJ2-1

cdr3_aa: CATSDARGNTNYGYTF
cdr3_nt: TGTGCCACCAGTGACGCCAGGGGAAACACTAACTATGGCTACACCTTC
clone_size: -
d_call: -
cdr3_length: 16
v_call: TRBV24-1
j_call: TRBJ1-2

cdr3_aa: CASSRVGNSPLHF
cdr3_nt: TGTGCCAGCAGTCGGGTGGGTAATTCACCCCTCCACTTT
clone_size: -
d_call: -
cdr3_length: 13
v_call: TRBV28
j_call: TRBJ1-6

cdr3_aa: CASSYVAGLSETQYF
cdr3_nt: TGTGCCAGCAGTTACGTAGCGGGGCTGTCAGAGACCCAGTACTTC
clone_size: -
d_call: TRBD2
cdr3_length: 15
v_call: TRBV6-5
j_call: TRBJ2-5

cdr3_aa: CASSYYVGGTEAFF
cdr3_nt: TGTGCCAGCAGTTATTACGTAGGGGGCACTGAAGCTTTCTTT
clone_size: once
d_call: -
cdr3_length: 14
v_call: TRBV5-6
j_call: TRBJ1-1

cdr3_aa: CASSQGHRQNTEAFF
cdr3_nt: TGCGCCAGCAGCCAAGGACATCGACAGAACACTGAAGCTTTCTTT
clone_size: -
d_call: -
cdr3_length: 15
v_call: TRBV4-3
j_call: TRBJ1-1

cdr3_aa: CASSELGSSYEQYF
cdr3_nt: TGTGCCAGCAGTGAACTCGGGAGCTCCTACGAGCAGTACTTC
clone_size: -
d_call: -
cdr3_length: 14
v_call: TRBV25-1
j_call: TRBJ2-7

cdr3_aa: CASRSDRNTEAFF
cdr3_nt: TGTGCCAGCAGGTCCGACAGGAACACTGAAGCTTTCTTT
clone_size: -
d_call: -
cdr3_length: 13
v_call: TRBV6-5
j_call: TRBJ1-1

cdr3_aa: CASSLTGGTEAFF
cdr3_nt: TGTGCCAGCTCACTCACAGGGGGCACTGAAGCTTTCTTT
clone_size: -
d_call: TRBD1
cdr3_length: 13
v_call: TRBV18
j_call: TRBJ1-1

cdr3_aa: CASSFSWATGNTEAFF
cdr3_nt: TGTGCCAGCAGCTTCTCATGGGCGACTGGAAACACTGAAGCTTTCTTT
clone_size: -
d_call: -
cdr3_length: 16
v_call: TRBV7-6
j_call: TRBJ1-1

cdr3_aa: CASSLVSEGGNQPQHF
cdr3_nt: TGTGCCAGCAGCTTAGTCTCCGAGGGGGGCAATCAGCCCCAGCATTTT
clone_size: -
d_call: -
cdr3_length: 16
v_call: TRBV7-2
j_call: TRBJ1-5

cdr3_aa: CASSYGGGTARDGYTF
cdr3_nt: TGTGCCAGCAGTTATGGGGGAGGGACGGCTCGGGATGGCTACACCTTC
clone_size: -
d_call: -
cdr3_length: 16
v_call: TRBV6-2/TRBV6-3
j_call: TRBJ1-2

cdr3_aa: CASSLQGGQPQHF
cdr3_nt: TGTGCCAGCAGCTTACAGGGAGGTCAGCCCCAGCATTTT
clone_size: -
d_call: -
cdr3_length: 13
v_call: TRBV7-3
j_call: TRBJ1-5

cdr3_aa: CASSQDFGGIWTGELFF
cdr3_nt: TGTGCCAGCAGCCAAGATTTTGGCGGGATTTGGACCGGGGAGCTGTTTTTT
clone_size: -
d_call: -
cdr3_length: 17
v_call: TRBV14
j_call: TRBJ2-2

cdr3_aa: CAWSPGTYNEKLFF
cdr3_nt: TGTGCCTGGAGTCCCGGGACCTATAATGAAAAACTGTTTTTT
clone_size: -
d_call: -
cdr3_length: 14
v_call: TRBV30
j_call: TRBJ1-4

cdr3_aa: CASSPRLVRDEQFF
cdr3_nt: TGTGCCAGCAGCCCCCGACTAGTCAGAGATGAGCAGTTCTTC
clone_size: few
d_call: -
cdr3_length: 14
v_call: TRBV9
j_call: TRBJ2-1

cdr3_aa: CASSQGVNTEAFF
cdr3_nt: TGTGCCAGCAGCCAGGGGGTGAACACTGAAGCTTTCTTT
clone_size: few
d_call: TRBD1
cdr3_length: 13
v_call: TRBV11-3
j_call: TRBJ1-1

cdr3_aa: CAWTRLAYNSPLHF
cdr3_nt: TGTGCCTGGACCAGATTGGCCTATAATTCACCCCTCCACTTT
clone_size: -
d_call: -
cdr3_length: 14
v_call: TRBV30
j_call: TRBJ1-6

cdr3_aa: CASSLRGRTLNYGYTF
cdr3_nt: TGTGCCAGCAGCTTAAGGGGGCGAACGCTGAACTATGGCTACACCTTC
clone_size: -
d_call: TRBD1
cdr3_length: 16
v_call: TRBV5-4
j_call: TRBJ1-2

cdr3_aa: CASSYLGYNEQFF
cdr3_nt: TGTGCCAGCAGTTATTTGGGCTACAATGAGCAGTTCTTC
clone_size: -
d_call: -
cdr3_length: 13
v_call: TRBV6-2/TRBV6-3
j_call: TRBJ2-1

cdr3_aa: CASSLVRLAPYEQYF
cdr3_nt: TGTGCCAGCAGCTTAGTAAGGCTAGCGCCGTACGAGCAGTACTTC
clone_size: -
d_call: -
cdr3_length: 15
v_call: TRBV11-2
j_call: TRBJ2-7